The 6 T cell receptor beta chains below come from one sample, sequenced in a study of blood T cell repertoires in COVID-19. Clones were read by immunoSEQ multiplex PCR, and TCRdb kept only the in-frame ones, dropping some. The sample has 150,000 or so clones, around 84% seen once. Sequenced input: peripheral blood. The origin of the receptors is a woman in her 50s with COVID-19, enrolled during active disease.

This clone was counted a few times. The genes are TRBV2 and TRBJ2-1, with 11 bases lining up with TRBD2. With 10 bases clipped from V and 9 bases from J, the junction kept 8 bases outside the gene matches. Germline V lookup: CDR1 SNHLY, CDR2 FYNNEI. The CDR3 totals 13 residues. The CDR3 nucleotides read TGTGCCACTCAACGACTAGCGGGGACTGAGCAGTTCTTC. Encoded protein: CATQRLAGTEQFF.

The count of this clone is one. The chain has TRBV6-5 and TRBJ1-1; D ambiguous. The V gene lost 2 bases and the J gene lost 3 bases, with 16 bases spanning the gap. This CDR3 has 16 amino acids. CDR1 is MNHEY, CDR2 SVGAGI, per germline. DNA of the CDR3: TGTGCCAGCAGTTACGGACTTAGGGTATCGGACACTGAAGCTTTCTTT. Amino acids: CASSYGLRVSDTEAFF.

The V call is TRBV19, the J call TRBJ2-4, with TRBD2 matching over 9 bases. V gave up 7 bases and J gave up 2 bases; unmatched junction bases: 6. The germline CDR1 and CDR2 sequences are LNHDA and SQIVND (reference sequence). CDR3 length: 15 residues. This CDR3 is CASTDLAGPKNIQYF. Written as DNA, the CDR3 is TGTGCCAGTACCGATCTAGCGGGGCCCAAAAACATTCAGTACTTC.

V is TRBV29-1 and J is TRBJ2-5; maybe TRBD2 (5 bases). Trimming cost V 5 bases and J 5 bases, with 12 bases left between them. The germline V gene has CDR1 SQVTM and CDR2 ANQGSEA. This CDR3 contains 12 residues. The CDR3 loop is CSVPADGETQYF. CDR3 DNA sequence: TGCAGCGTTCCAGCGGATGGGGAGACCCAGTACTTC.

This clone is a singleton in its sample. The chain joins TRBV28 to TRBJ1-4, with TRBD1 identical over 7 bases. V trimming: 10 bases; J trimming: 3 bases; junction bases outside the gene matches: 5. The V gene's germline CDR1 is MDHEN and CDR2 SYDVKM. The CDR3 loop spans 13 amino acids. The CDR3 loop is CATKQGPNEKLFF. The DNA of the CDR3 is TGTGCCACCAAACAGGGGCCTAATGAAAAACTGTTTTTT.

CDR3 bases: TGTGCCAGCAGCTTAGGGGACAGACAGAACACTGAAGCTTTCTTT. Translated, it gives CASSLGDRQNTEAFF. This sequence joins TRBV7-9 and TRBJ1-1; 7 bases map to TRBD1. The CDR3 has 15 residues. J was trimmed by 1 base and V by 1 base; bases with no gene match: 3. CDR1 SEHNR and CDR2 FQNEAQ come from the germline V gene (reference sequence).